What follows are 2 T cell receptor beta chains derived from one specimen sequenced in a study of immune characterization of retroperitoneal liposarcoma. TCRdb reprocessed the PCR reads via MiXCR and lists one record per CDR3 protein. The sample includes a few thousand distinct CDR3 sequences, around 46% seen only once; the top ten take 45% to 55%. The source material was tumor tissue. These receptors came from a male donor with retroperitoneal liposarcoma.

Judged by abundance, this clonotype is medium-sized. The chain is built from TRBV7-2 and TRBJ2-1; possible D gene TRBD1, 6 bases. The tail of the sequence fits TRBJ2-7 better, so the J call may be wrong. The CDR3 runs 20 residues. Germline loops: CDR1 SGHTA, CDR2 FQGNSA. CDR3 amino acids: CASSFMTGFSRWRPGNEQYF. The CDR3 bases are TGTGCCAGCAGCTTTATGACAGGTTTTTCCCGGTGGAGGCCCGGCAATGAGCAGTACTTC.

This chain uses TRBV10-2 with TRBJ2-1, with D perhaps assigned TRBD1 or TRBD2 (5 bases each). This CDR3 has 14 amino acids. CDR1 and CDR2 from the germline V gene are WSHSY and SAAADI. V was pared by 9 bases and J by 4 bases, with 16 bases between. The CDR3: CARGVANAYNEQFF. In DNA form, the CDR3 reads TGCGCCAGGGGGGTAGCCAACGCTTACAATGAGCAGTTCTTC.